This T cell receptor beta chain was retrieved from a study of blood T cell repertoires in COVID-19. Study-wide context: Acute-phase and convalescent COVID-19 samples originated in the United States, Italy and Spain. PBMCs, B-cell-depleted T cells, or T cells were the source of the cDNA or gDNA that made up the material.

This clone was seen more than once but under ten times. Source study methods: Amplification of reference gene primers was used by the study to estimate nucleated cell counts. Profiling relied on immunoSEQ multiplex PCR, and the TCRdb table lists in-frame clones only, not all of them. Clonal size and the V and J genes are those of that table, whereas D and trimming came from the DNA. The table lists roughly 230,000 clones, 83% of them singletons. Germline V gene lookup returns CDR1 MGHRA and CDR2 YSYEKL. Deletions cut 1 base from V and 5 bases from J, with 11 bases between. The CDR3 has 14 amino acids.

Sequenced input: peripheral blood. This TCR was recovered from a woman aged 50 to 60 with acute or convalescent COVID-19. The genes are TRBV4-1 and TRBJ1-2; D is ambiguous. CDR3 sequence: CASSQAGLPYGYTF. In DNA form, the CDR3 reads TGCGCCAGCAGCCAAGCCGGTCTTCCGTATGGCTACACCTTC.